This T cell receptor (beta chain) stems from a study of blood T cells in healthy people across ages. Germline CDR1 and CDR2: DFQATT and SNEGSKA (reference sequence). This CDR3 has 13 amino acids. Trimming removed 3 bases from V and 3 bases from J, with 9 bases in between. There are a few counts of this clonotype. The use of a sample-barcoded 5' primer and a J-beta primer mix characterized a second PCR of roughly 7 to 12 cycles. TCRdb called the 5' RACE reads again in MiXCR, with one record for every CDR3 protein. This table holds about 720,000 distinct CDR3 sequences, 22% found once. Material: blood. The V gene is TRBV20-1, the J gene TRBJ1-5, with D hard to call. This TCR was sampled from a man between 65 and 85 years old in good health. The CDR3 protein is CSASVTFNQPQHF. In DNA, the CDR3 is TGCAGTGCTAGTGTGACCTTCAATCAGCCCCAGCATTTT.